The following is a T cell receptor (beta chain) sequence with its context. This entry is derived from a study of blood T cell repertoires in COVID-19. The data were produced by immunoSEQ multiplex PCR, yet TCRdb's version contains in-frame clones alone and is incomplete. The sample has tens of thousands of clones; under 90% are singletons. The V gene lost 6 bases and the J gene lost 6 bases, with 17 bases spanning the gap. Germline assignment: CDR1 SQVTM and CDR2 ANQGSEA. The CDR3 runs to 13 residues. This chain connects TRBV29-1 to TRBJ1-2, with D perhaps TRBD1 (6 bases). The source is a human donor in a cohort sampled during active COVID-19. Sequenced input: peripheral blood. CDR3 region: CSVGSRGFDGYTF. The DNA for the CDR3 is TGCAGCGTAGGATCCAGGGGCTTCGATGGCTACACCTTC.